This entry lists 28 T cell receptor beta chains sequenced from one sample in a study of shared clonotypes between healthy human individuals. Method: immunoSEQ multiplex PCR; TCRdb's copy keeps in-frame clones and lacks some. The data hold more than 400,000 clones, with 90% to 96% observed a single time. Sequencing used naive CD4+ T cells sorted from blood. Subset defined: CD45RA+ positively selected. The receptors here all came from a woman aged 25 to 39 in good health.

The chain combines TRBV5-1 with TRBJ2-6; the D gene is possibly TRBD1 (6 bases). The CDR3 sequence is 18 residues long. Germline values: CDR1 SGHRS, CDR2 YFSETQ. V was trimmed by 0 bases and J by 2 bases, leaving 15 bases between them. This CDR3 reads CASSLEAGDGAGANVLTF. CDR3 coding DNA: TGCGCCAGCAGCTTGGAGGCAGGGGACGGCGCTGGGGCCAACGTCCTGACTTTC.

V and J are TRBV19 and TRBJ2-3, with D possibly matching TRBD2 (7 bases). The V gene lost 8 bases and the J gene lost 3 bases, with 15 bases spanning the gap. CDR1 is LNHDA, CDR2 SQIVND, per germline (reference sequence). CDR3 size: 14 residues. The CDR3 is CASLRGGTTDTQYF. CDR3 in DNA: TGTGCCAGTCTGAGGGGAGGGACAACAGATACGCAGTATTTT. Full variable domain (rest looked up from reference TRBV19 and TRBJ2-3): DGGITQSPKYLFRKEGQNVTLSCEQNLNHDAMYWYRQDPGQGLRLIYYSQIVNDFQKGDIAEGYSVSREKKESFPLTVTSAQKNPTAFYLCASLRGGTTDTQYFGPGTRLTVL.

This chain joins TRBV10-1 and TRBJ1-2; no definite D call. Per germline, CDR1 WNHNN and CDR2 SYGVQD (reference sequence). Trimming took 5 bases from V and 4 from J, leaving 14 bases between them. The CDR3 sequence is 14 residues long. The CDR3 here is CASSTARKTYGYTF. CDR3 DNA sequence: TGCGCCAGCAGTACTGCGAGAAAGACCTATGGCTACACCTTC.

The CDR3 nucleotides read TGTGCCAGCAGCCCGGTGACTAGCGGGAGGGAGCAGTTCTTC. Its protein is CASSPVTSGREQFF. V usage is TRBV11-3 and J usage is TRBJ2-1, with 13 bases matching TRBD2. CDR1 and CDR2 (germline): SGHNT, YENEEA. After removal of 5 bases from V and 10 bases from J, the junction contained 5 bases not matched to a gene. The CDR3 loop spans 14 amino acids. The entire variable domain, with the rest obtained from reference TRBV11-3 and TRBJ2-1, is as follows: EAGVVQSPRYKIIEKKQPVAFWCNPISGHNTLYWYLQNLGQGPELLIRYENEEAVDDSQLPKDRFSAERLKGVDSTLKIQPAELGDSAVYLCASSPVTSGREQFFGPGTRLTVL.

V is TRBV7-7 and J is TRBJ1-2; D is perhaps TRBD1 (6 bases). Germline CDR1 SSHAT, CDR2 FNYEAQ (reference sequence). Trimming left V 5 bases short and J 8 bases short, with 24 bases between. The CDR3 length is 16 residues. The CDR3 region is CASSKSRTDRRWGYTF. CDR3 sequence (DNA): TGTGCCAGCAGCAAATCGAGGACAGATCGTCGTTGGGGCTACACCTTC.

The V call is TRBV7-2, the J call TRBJ2-2, with 14 nucleotides matching TRBD2. J gave up 5 bases and V 5 bases, and 7 bases lay outside the gene matches. The CDR3 spans 17 residues. The germline CDR1 and CDR2 sequences are SGHTA and FQGNSA. The CDR3 loop is CASSPGLAGVGTGELFF. The CDR3 DNA reads as TGTGCCAGCAGCCCGGGACTAGCGGGAGTGGGTACCGGGGAGCTGTTTTTT. The whole variable domain, remainder taken from reference TRBV7-2 and TRBJ2-2, is GAGVSQSPSNKVTEKGKDVELRCDPISGHTALYWYRQSLGQGLEFLIYFQGNSAPDKSGLPSDRFSAERTGGSVSTLTIQRTQQEDSAVYLCASSPGLAGVGTGELFFGEGSRLTVL.

The rearrangement joins TRBV7-8 to TRBJ2-4; no clear D. The germline V and J ends were trimmed by 5 bases and 0 bases, with 20 bases remaining between them. The CDR3 extends over 18 amino acids. Germline V lookup: CDR1 SGHVS, CDR2 FQNEAQ. CDR3 region: CASSPPEGQRKAKNIQYF. CDR3 DNA: TGTGCCAGCAGCCCGCCCGAAGGCCAGCGTAAAGCCAAAAACATTCAGTACTTC.

V gene TRBV9 combines with J gene TRBJ2-2; the D is unclear. Between the trimmed V and J ends, which lost 3 bases and 0 bases, there was a span of 18 bases. Germline lookup yields CDR1 SGDLS and CDR2 YYNGEE. The CDR3 is made up of 18 amino acids. The CDR3 coding sequence is TGTGCCAGCAGCGCGAAGTCACCAGCGCAGACGAACACCGGGGAGCTGTTTTTT. Translation gives CASSAKSPAQTNTGELFF.

V and J are TRBV5-1 and TRBJ2-7; possible D gene TRBD1, 5 bases. The CDR3 contains 14 residues. From germline, CDR1 is SGHRS and CDR2 YFSETQ. V was cut by 0 bases and J by 2 bases, with 9 bases left in between. CDR3 DNA sequence: TGCGCCAGCAGCTTGGTATCAGGGACCTACGAGCAGTACTTC. Amino acids: CASSLVSGTYEQYF.

The V call is TRBV19, the J call TRBJ2-5; TRBD2 matches at 12 bases. Looked up from germline, CDR1 is LNHDA and CDR2 is SQIVND (reference sequence). With 1 base clipped from V and 5 bases from J, the junction kept 11 bases outside the gene matches. CDR3 length: 18 residues. CDR3 nucleotide sequence: TGTGCCAGTAGTATAGGTCCTAGCGGGAGGGCCGGGTTGGAGACCCAGTACTTC. This gives the protein CASSIGPSGRAGLETQYF.

This chain links TRBV19 with TRBJ2-2, with 9 bases aligning to TRBD2. Germline V lookup: CDR1 LNHDA, CDR2 SQIVND (reference sequence). The CDR3 has 16 residues. Trimming cost V 3 bases and J 4 bases; bases outside gene matches: 6. The CDR3 nucleotides read TGTGCCAGTAGTATGGTAGCGGGAGACCGCACCGGGGAGCTGTTTTTT. This codes for CASSMVAGDRTGELFF.

The genes are TRBV20-1 and TRBJ1-2, with a weak D call TRBD1 (6 bases). The CDR3 totals 11 residues. Germline-derived CDR1 and CDR2 are DFQATT and SNEGSKA (reference sequence). V was shortened by 0 bases and J by 8 bases, with 7 bases between the two germline ends. The CDR3 nucleotides read TGCAGTGCTAGAGATCAGGGGGGCTACACCTTC. Protein sequence: CSARDQGGYTF.

The genes are TRBV5-4 and TRBJ2-5; TRBD2 aligns across 8 bases. The J segment lost 5 bases and the V segment lost 4 bases, leaving 7 bases of the junction unmatched. The CDR3 contains 14 residues. Germline assignment: CDR1 SGHNT and CDR2 YYREEE (reference sequence). This CDR3 reads CASSPTGGSETQYF. Written as DNA, the CDR3 is TGTGCCAGCAGCCCCACGGGGGGGAGCGAGACCCAGTACTTC.

The genes are TRBV6-1 and TRBJ2-1, with 10 bases fitting TRBD2. Trimming removed 6 bases from V and 6 bases from J; junction bases left unmatched: 5. The CDR3 loop spans 14 amino acids. The germline gives CDR1 MNHNS, CDR2 SASEGT. This CDR3 reads CASRSGRAPNEQFF. The CDR3 coding sequence is TGTGCCAGCAGGAGCGGGAGGGCCCCCAATGAGCAGTTCTTC.

This clone appeared a single time. The rearrangement joins TRBV19 to TRBJ1-2, with TRBD1 matching over 8 bases. The germline gives CDR1 LNHDA, CDR2 SQIVND (reference sequence). This CDR3 region has 14 residues. Germline trimming cut 3 bases from V and 5 bases from J; bases unmatched to any gene: 5. The CDR3 loop reads CASSMDRAWYGYTF. CDR3 sequence (DNA): TGTGCCAGTAGTATGGACAGGGCATGGTATGGCTACACCTTC.

This rearrangement joins TRBV19 to TRBJ2-7, with D possibly TRBD2 on 7 matching bases. This CDR3 has 16 amino acids. With 4 bases removed from V and 3 bases from J, the gap between germline ends came to 19 bases. The germline CDR1 and CDR2 sequences are LNHDA and SQIVND (reference sequence). The CDR3 is CASSRPGAGAYYEQYF. The CDR3, as DNA: TGTGCCAGTAGTAGGCCGGGGGCGGGAGCCTACTACGAGCAGTACTTC.

This sequence joins TRBV19 and TRBJ1-2; unclear D gene. The germline V and J ends were trimmed by 5 bases and 4 bases, with 8 bases remaining between them. The CDR3 is made up of 12 amino acids. Per the germline V gene, CDR1 is LNHDA and CDR2 is SQIVND (reference sequence). Written as DNA, the CDR3 is TGTGCCAGTAGTGGGAGTCTCTATGGCTACACCTTC. Translating it yields CASSGSLYGYTF.

The chain couples TRBV14 to TRBJ2-2, with TRBD2 matching over 12 bases. The CDR3 spans 18 residues. The junction had 11 bases not matched to a gene; V was cut back by 2 bases and J by 7 bases. Germline assignment: CDR1 SGHDN and CDR2 FVKESK. The CDR3 nucleotides are TGTGCCAGCAGCCAATTTGGGACTAGCGGGCCTCTGAGCGGGGAGCTGTTTTTT. It yields the protein CASSQFGTSGPLSGELFF.

The chain recombines TRBV9 with TRBJ2-3; D possibly matches TRBD1 or TRBD2 (5 bases each). Germline V gives CDR1 SGDLS, CDR2 YYNGEE. Trimming cost V 4 bases and J 5 bases, with 8 bases left between them. This CDR3 spans 12 amino acids. This chain's CDR3 is CASSQGVDTQYF. CDR3 in DNA: TGTGCCAGCAGCCAGGGAGTAGATACGCAGTATTTT. The full variable domain, with the rest looked up from reference TRBV9 and TRBJ2-3, is DSGVTQTPKHLITATGQRVTLRCSPRSGDLSVYWYQQSLDQGLQFLIQYYNGEERAKGNILERFSAQQFPDLHSELNLSSLELGDSALYFCASSQGVDTQYFGPGTRLTVL.

This chain uses TRBV5-1 with TRBJ2-7, with 10 bases fitting TRBD2. The CDR3 sequence is 14 residues long. CDR1 SGHRS and CDR2 YFSETQ come from the germline V gene. Trimming removed 7 bases from V and 6 bases from J; junction bases left unmatched: 10. The chain's CDR3 is CASAAGLAGVEQYF. The CDR3 bases are TGCGCCAGCGCCGCTGGCCTAGCGGGAGTCGAGCAGTACTTC.

The chain has TRBV7-8 and TRBJ2-3; no clear D gene. The CDR3 has 13 amino acids. Germline assignment: CDR1 SGHVS and CDR2 FQNEAQ. Trimming took 4 bases from V and 0 from J, leaving 5 bases between them. For the CDR3, the DNA is TGTGCCAGCAGCTGGGCTAGCACAGATACGCAGTATTTT. Amino acids: CASSWASTDTQYF.

This sequence joins TRBV5-1 and TRBJ2-4, with 8 bases lining up with TRBD2. CDR3 size: 16 residues. V shed 4 bases, J shed 0 bases, and the junction held 6 bases outside the gene matches. Per germline, CDR1 SGHRS and CDR2 YFSETQ. The CDR3 DNA is TGCGCCAGCAGCCCTACTAGCGGCCTAGCCAAAAACATTCAGTACTTC. Amino acids: CASSPTSGLAKNIQYF.

The chain combines TRBV7-8 with TRBJ2-7; TRBD2 matches 9 bases. The V gene end was trimmed by 7 bases and the J gene end by 0 bases; junction bases not matched to a gene: 7. Germline V gene data show CDR1 as SGHVS and CDR2 as FQNEAQ. The CDR3 covers 15 residues. CDR3 residues: CASKRLAEPSYEQYF. The CDR3 DNA reads as TGTGCCAGCAAGAGACTAGCGGAACCCTCCTACGAGCAGTACTTC.

This sequence joins TRBV7-9 and TRBJ2-5; TRBD2 might be the D (6 bases). The J call may be mistaken, given a closer DNA end match to TRBJ2-7. The CDR3 loop spans 12 amino acids. Germline CDR1 reads SEHNR; CDR2 reads FQNEAQ (reference sequence). The CDR3, as DNA: TGTGCCAGCAGCTGGAGGGACGGCGAGCAGTACTTC. Translating gives CASSWRDGEQYF.

This chain's CDR3 is CASSFRQGNEKLFF. The CDR3 coding sequence is TGCGCCAGCAGCTTCAGACAGGGAAATGAAAAACTGTTTTTT. The rearrangement links TRBV5-1 to TRBJ1-4, with TRBD1 identical over 7 bases. This CDR3 region has 14 residues. J was trimmed by 5 bases and V by 2 bases; bases with no gene match: 3. CDR1 SGHRS and CDR2 YFSETQ come from the germline V gene.

The chain employs TRBV6-1 and TRBJ2-3; D not resolved. V was cut by 4 bases and J by 0 bases, with 5 bases left in between. The CDR3 contains 13 residues. Germline CDR1 is MNHNS and CDR2 is SASEGT. Here the CDR3 DNA reads TGTGCCAGCAGTGTCGGGAGCACAGATACGCAGTATTTT. It codes for CASSVGSTDTQYF.

This clone was detected only once. The J gene is TRBJ2-4, the V gene TRBV19; TRBD2 is a possible D gene (6 bases). Germline V gene data show CDR1 as LNHDA and CDR2 as SQIVND (reference sequence). The CDR3 has 17 residues. The germline V and J ends were trimmed by 6 bases and 1 base, with 19 bases remaining between them. The DNA for the CDR3 is TGTGCCAGTAGGGAGGGGTTGGGGGAAGGGGCCAAAAACATTCAGTACTTC. As protein: CASREGLGEGAKNIQYF. The whole variable domain, filled in from reference TRBV19 and TRBJ2-4, reads DGGITQSPKYLFRKEGQNVTLSCEQNLNHDAMYWYRQDPGQGLRLIYYSQIVNDFQKGDIAEGYSVSREKKESFPLTVTSAQKNPTAFYLCASREGLGEGAKNIQYFGAGTRLSVL.

The chain couples TRBV5-1 to TRBJ2-7, with 11 bases aligning to TRBD1. The CDR3 extends over 14 amino acids. CDR1 and CDR2 (germline): SGHRS, YFSETQ. V lost 0 bases to trimming and J lost 4 bases; unmatched junction nucleotides: 0. The CDR3 DNA reads as TGCGCCAGCAGCTTGGGGGACAGGGGGTACGAGCAGTACTTC. Amino acid sequence: CASSLGDRGYEQYF.